This T cell receptor beta chain was sequenced during a study of beta chain features in type 1 diabetes. Overall study context: Patients looked much like healthy donors when it came to age, gender and cell yields. Broader study findings: PCR might show a preference for shorter templates, equally across patients and controls. Among all four CD4+ subsets, Type 1 diabetes patients had TCRB CDR3s that were moderately but significantly shorter.

Note on this clone: The antigen is not known.

Expressed TCRB transcripts got sequenced, as all isolated RNA was reverse transcribed. TCRdb's copy holds only in-frame clones and misses some; the assay was immunoSEQ multiplex PCR. The sample has approximately 110,000 clones, almost 40% seen once; the top ten hold about 0.07%. V lost 6 bases to trimming and J lost 5 bases; unmatched junction nucleotides: 5. The CDR3 spans 14 residues. Looked up from germline, CDR1 is SEHNR and CDR2 is FQNEAQ (reference sequence). This sequence originates from a woman between 18 and 30 years old in good health. Sequencing was done on a sample of stem cell memory CD4+ T cells from blood. The chain couples TRBV7-9 to TRBJ2-1; 9 nucleotides match TRBD2. The CDR3 DNA reads as TGTGCCAGCAGATCGGGACTAGCTGACAATGAGCAGTTCTTC. It specifies CASRSGLADNEQFF.